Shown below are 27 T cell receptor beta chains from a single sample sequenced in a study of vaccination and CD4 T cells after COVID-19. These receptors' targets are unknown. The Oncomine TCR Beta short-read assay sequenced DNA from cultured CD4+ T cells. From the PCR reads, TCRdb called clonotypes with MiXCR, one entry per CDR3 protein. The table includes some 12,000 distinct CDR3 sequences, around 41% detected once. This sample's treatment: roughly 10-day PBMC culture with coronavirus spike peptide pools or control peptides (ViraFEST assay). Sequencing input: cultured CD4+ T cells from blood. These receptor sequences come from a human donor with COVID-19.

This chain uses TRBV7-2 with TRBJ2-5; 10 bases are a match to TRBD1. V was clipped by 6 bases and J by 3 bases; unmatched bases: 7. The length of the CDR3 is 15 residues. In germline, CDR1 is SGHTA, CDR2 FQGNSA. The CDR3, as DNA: TGTGCCAGCAGGCCCCCCGGGACAGGGGAAGAGACCCAGTACTTC. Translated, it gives CASRPPGTGEETQYF.

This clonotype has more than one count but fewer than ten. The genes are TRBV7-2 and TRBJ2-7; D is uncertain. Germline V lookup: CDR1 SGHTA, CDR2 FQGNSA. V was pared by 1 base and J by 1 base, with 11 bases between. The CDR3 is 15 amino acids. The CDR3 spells CASSLDSRYSYEQYF. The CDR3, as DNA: TGTGCCAGCAGCTTAGATAGCAGGTATTCCTACGAGCAGTACTTC.

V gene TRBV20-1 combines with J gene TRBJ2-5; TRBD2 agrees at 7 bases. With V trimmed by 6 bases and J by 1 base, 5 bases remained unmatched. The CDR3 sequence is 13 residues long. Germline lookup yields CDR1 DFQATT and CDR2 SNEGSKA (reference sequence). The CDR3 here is CSAPSGTQETQYF. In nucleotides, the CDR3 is TGCAGTGCCCCGAGCGGGACCCAAGAGACCCAGTACTTC.

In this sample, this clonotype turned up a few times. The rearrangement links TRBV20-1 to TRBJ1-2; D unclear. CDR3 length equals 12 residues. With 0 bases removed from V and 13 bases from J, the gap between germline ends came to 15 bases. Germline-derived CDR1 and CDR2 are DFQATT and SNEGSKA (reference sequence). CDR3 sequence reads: CSARDFMGLGTF. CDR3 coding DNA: TGCAGTGCTAGAGATTTTATGGGTTTAGGCACCTTC.

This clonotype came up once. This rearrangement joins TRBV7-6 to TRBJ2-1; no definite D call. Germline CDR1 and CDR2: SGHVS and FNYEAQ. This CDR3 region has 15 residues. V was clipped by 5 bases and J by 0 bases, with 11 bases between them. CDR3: CASSPRSRSYNEQFF. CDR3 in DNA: TGTGCCAGCAGCCCGAGGTCCCGCTCCTACAATGAGCAGTTCTTC.

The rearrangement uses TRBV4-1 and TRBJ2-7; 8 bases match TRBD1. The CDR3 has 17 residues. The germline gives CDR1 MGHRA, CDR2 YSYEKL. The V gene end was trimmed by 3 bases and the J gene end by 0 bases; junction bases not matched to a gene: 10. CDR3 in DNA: TGCGCCAGCAGCCACTTAAAATCGGGGACAGGCTCCTACGAGCAGTACTTC. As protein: CASSHLKSGTGSYEQYF.

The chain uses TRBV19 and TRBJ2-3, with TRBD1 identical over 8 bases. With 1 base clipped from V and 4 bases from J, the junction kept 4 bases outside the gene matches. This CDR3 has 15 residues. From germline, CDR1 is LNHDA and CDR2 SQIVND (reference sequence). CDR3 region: CASSIATGGADTQYF. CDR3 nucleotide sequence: TGTGCCAGTAGTATAGCAACAGGGGGAGCAGATACGCAGTATTTT. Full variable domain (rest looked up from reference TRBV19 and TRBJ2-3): DGGITQSPKYLFRKEGQNVTLSCEQNLNHDAMYWYRQDPGQGLRLIYYSQIVNDFQKGDIAEGYSVSREKKESFPLTVTSAQKNPTAFYLCASSIATGGADTQYFGPGTRLTVL.

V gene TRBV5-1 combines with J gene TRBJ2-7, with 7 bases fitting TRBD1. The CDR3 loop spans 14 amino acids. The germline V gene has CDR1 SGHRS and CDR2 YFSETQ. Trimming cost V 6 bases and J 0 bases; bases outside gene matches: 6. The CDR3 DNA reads TGCGCCAGCAAATACAGGGGAAGCTCCTACGAGCAGTACTTC. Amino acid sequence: CASKYRGSSYEQYF.

The chain's CDR3 is CASIPGERFANTGELFF. CDR3 DNA sequence: TGTGCCAGCATCCCCGGGGAGAGATTCGCGAACACCGGGGAGCTGTTTTTT. The rearrangement joins TRBV2 to TRBJ2-2; D might be TRBD2 (5 bases). The germline V and J ends were trimmed by 7 bases and 0 bases, with 18 bases remaining between them. Germline-derived CDR1 and CDR2 are SNHLY and FYNNEI. This CDR3 contains 17 residues.

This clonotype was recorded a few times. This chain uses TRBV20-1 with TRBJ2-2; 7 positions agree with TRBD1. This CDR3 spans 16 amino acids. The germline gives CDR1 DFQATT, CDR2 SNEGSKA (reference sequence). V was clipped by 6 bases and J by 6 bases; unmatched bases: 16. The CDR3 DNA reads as TGCAGTGCCCTCGGGAAGAGCAGGGGGTCCGCCGGGGAGCTGTTTTTT. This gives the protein CSALGKSRGSAGELFF.

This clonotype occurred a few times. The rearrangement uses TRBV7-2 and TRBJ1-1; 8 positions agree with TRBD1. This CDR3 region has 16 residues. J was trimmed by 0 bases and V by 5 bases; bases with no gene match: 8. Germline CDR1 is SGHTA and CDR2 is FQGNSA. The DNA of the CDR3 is TGTGCCAGCAGCAGACGGACAGGGTGGATGAACACTGAAGCTTTCTTT. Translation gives CASSRRTGWMNTEAFF.

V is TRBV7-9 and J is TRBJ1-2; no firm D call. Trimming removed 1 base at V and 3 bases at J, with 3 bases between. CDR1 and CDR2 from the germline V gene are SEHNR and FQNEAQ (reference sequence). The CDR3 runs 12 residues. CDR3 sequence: CASSLGDYGYTF. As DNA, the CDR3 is TGTGCCAGCAGCTTAGGTGACTATGGCTACACCTTC.

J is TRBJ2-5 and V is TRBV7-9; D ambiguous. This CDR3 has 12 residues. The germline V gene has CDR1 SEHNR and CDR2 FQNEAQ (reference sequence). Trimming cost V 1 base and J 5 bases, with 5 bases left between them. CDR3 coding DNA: TGTGCCAGCAGCTTAGTCCCCGAGACCCAGTACTTC. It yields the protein CASSLVPETQYF. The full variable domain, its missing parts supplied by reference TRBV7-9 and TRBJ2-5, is DTGVSQNPRHKITKRGQNVTFRCDPISEHNRLYWYRQTLGQGPEFLTYFQNEAQLEKSRLLSDRFSAERPKGSFSTLEIQRTEQGDSAMYLCASSLVPETQYFGPGTRLLVL.

The CDR3 reads CASSKMGLLNTEAFF. CDR3 DNA sequence: TGTGCCAGCAGCAAAATGGGACTGCTGAACACTGAAGCTTTCTTT. This sequence joins TRBV5-4 and TRBJ1-1; tentatively, D is TRBD1 (5 bases). CDR3 length: 15 amino acids. The germline V gene has CDR1 SGHNT and CDR2 YYREEE (reference sequence). Between the trimmed V and J ends, which lost 4 bases and 0 bases, there was a span of 13 bases.

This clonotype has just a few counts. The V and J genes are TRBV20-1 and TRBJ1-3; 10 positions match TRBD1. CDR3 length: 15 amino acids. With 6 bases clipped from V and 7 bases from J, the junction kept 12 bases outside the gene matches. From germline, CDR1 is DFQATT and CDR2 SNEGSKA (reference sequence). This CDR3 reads CSAPGRRTGGNTIYF. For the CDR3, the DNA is TGCAGTGCGCCAGGGAGGAGGACAGGGGGGAACACCATATATTTT.

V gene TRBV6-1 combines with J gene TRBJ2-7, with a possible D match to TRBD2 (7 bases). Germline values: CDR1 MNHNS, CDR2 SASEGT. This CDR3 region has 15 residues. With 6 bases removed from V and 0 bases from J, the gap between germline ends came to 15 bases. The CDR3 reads CASSHAGATSYEQYF. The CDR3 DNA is TGTGCCAGCAGCCACGCGGGGGCCACCTCCTACGAGCAGTACTTC.

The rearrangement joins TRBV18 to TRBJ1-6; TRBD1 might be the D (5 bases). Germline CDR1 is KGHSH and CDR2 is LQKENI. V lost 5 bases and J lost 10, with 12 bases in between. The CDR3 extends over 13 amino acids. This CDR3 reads CASSSIGESPLHF. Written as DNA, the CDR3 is TGTGCCAGCTCATCAATAGGGGAATCACCCCTCCACTTT.

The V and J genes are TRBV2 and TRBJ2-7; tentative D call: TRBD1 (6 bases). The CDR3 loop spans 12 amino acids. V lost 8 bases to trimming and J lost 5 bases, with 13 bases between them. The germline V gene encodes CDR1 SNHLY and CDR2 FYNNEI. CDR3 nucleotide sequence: TGTGCCAGCGGCGAACAGGGTAACGAGCAGTACTTC. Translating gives CASGEQGNEQYF.

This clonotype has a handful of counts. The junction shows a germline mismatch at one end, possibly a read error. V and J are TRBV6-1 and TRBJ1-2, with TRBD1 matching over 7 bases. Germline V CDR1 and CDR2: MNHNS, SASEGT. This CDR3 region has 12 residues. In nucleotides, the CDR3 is TGTGCCAGCAGTCAAACAGGGGAGGGCCCAGATTTC. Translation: CASSQTGEGPDF.

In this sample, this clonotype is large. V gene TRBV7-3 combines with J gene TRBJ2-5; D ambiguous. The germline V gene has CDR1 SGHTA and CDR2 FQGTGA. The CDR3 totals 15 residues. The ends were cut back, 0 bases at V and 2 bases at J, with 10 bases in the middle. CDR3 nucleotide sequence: TGTGCCAGCAGCTTAACGGGTCGGATTCAAGAGACCCAGTACTTC. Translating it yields CASSLTGRIQETQYF.

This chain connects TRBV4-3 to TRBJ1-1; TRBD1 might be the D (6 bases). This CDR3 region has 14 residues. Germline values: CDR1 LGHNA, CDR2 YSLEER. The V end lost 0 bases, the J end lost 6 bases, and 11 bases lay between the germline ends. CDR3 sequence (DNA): TGCGCCAGCAGCCAAGATCAGGGGACGGCTGAAGCTTTCTTT. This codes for CASSQDQGTAEAFF.

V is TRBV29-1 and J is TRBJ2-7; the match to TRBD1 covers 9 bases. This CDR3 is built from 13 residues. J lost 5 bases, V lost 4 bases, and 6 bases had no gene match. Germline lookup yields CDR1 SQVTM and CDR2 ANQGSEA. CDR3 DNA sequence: TGCAGCGTTGGGGGGACAGGGATGGACGAGCAGTACTTC. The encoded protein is CSVGGTGMDEQYF.

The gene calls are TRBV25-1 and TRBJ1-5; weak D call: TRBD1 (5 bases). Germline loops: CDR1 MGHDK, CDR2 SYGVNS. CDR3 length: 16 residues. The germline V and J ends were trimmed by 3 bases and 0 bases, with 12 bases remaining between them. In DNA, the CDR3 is TGTGCCAGCAGTGATCTCGTAGGGGATAGCAATCAGCCCCAGCATTTT. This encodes CASSDLVGDSNQPQHF.

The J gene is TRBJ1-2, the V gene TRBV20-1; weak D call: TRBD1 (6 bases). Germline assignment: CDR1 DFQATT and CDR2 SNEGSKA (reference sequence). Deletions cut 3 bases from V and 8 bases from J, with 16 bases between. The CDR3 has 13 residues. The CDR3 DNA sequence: TGCAGTGCTAGTCCCCACACGACAGGAGGCTACACCTTC. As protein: CSASPHTTGGYTF.

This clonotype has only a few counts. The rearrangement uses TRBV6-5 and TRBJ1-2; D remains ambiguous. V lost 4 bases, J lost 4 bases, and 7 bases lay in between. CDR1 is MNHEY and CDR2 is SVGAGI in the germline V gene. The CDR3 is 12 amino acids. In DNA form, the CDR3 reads TGTGCCAGCAGTTCCCCGAGCTATGGCTACACCTTC. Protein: CASSSPSYGYTF.

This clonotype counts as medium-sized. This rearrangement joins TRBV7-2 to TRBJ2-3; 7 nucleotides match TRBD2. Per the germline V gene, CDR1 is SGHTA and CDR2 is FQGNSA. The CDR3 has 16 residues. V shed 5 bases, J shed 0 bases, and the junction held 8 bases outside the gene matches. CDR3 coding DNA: TGTGCCAGCAGCCCCCTTAGCGGGTTTAGCACAGATACGCAGTATTTT. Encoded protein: CASSPLSGFSTDTQYF. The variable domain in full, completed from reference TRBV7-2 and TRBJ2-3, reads GAGVSQSPSNKVTEKGKDVELRCDPISGHTALYWYRQSLGQGLEFLIYFQGNSAPDKSGLPSDRFSAERTGGSVSTLTIQRTQQEDSAVYLCASSPLSGFSTDTQYFGPGTRLTVL.

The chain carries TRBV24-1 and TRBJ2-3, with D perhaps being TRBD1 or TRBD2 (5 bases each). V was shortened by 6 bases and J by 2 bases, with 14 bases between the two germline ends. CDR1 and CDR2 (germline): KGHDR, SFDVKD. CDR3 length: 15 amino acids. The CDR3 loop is CATSRGASLTDTQYF. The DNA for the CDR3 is TGTGCCACCAGTCGGGGCGCTTCCCTCACAGATACGCAGTATTTT.